Listed below are T cell receptor beta chains from one sample, sequenced in a study. In TCRdb, the 5' RACE reads were re-called with MiXCR into one record per CDR3 protein. This repertoire shows roughly 64,000 distinct CDR3 sequences, less than 25% found once; its top ten account for 2.5% to 3.5%. Specimen: memory CD4+ T cells sorted from a lymph node. These receptors all stem from a female donor with breast cancer. Both conserved end residues are part of each CDR3. D genes are given only for firm matches. Clone size appears in some rows only: once, few, many, or a class for an expanded clone.

>.|TRBJ1-2|TRBD1|TRBV6-1
CASSIRQGAGDGYTF
TGTGCCAGCAGTATCCGACAGGGGGCTGGGGATGGCTACACCTTC
>many|TRBJ2-6|.|TRBV7-9
CASSARGQNSGANVLTF
TGTGCCAGCAGCGCCAGAGGACAGAACTCTGGGGCCAACGTCCTGACTTTC
>few|TRBJ1-3|.|TRBV7-9
CASSFHEAGNTIYF
TGTGCCAGCAGCTTCCACGAGGCCGGAAACACCATATATTTT
>.|TRBJ2-5|TRBD1|TRBV7-8
CASTHGTGEETQYF
TGTGCCAGCACCCACGGGACAGGGGAAGAGACCCAGTACTTC
>.|TRBJ1-6|.|TRBV24-1
CATSARQTNSPLHF
TGTGCCACCAGTGCCAGACAGACGAATTCACCCCTCCACTTT
>.|TRBJ2-6|TRBD1|TRBV12-3/TRBV12-4
CASNRNNRGLRIDNVLTF
TGTGCCAGCAACCGAAACAACAGGGGGCTCCGGATTGACAACGTCCTGACTTTC
>many|TRBJ1-2|.|TRBV7-8
CASSFGQGGYTF
TGTGCCAGCAGCTTTGGCCAGGGAGGCTACACCTTC
>few|TRBJ2-3|.|TRBV28
CASSLPPRRNEDTQYF
TGTGCCAGCAGTTTACCCCCCCGCAGGAATGAGGATACGCAGTATTTT
>.|TRBJ2-7|.|TRBV7-9
CTSTPGGLHYEQYF
TGTACCAGCACCCCTGGGGGACTTCACTACGAGCAGTACTTC
>many|TRBJ2-1|.|TRBV5-1
CASSFNSAPYNEQFF
TGCGCCAGCAGCTTCAATAGCGCGCCGTACAATGAGCAGTTCTTC
>few|TRBJ1-2|.|TRBV6-5
CASSYAANYGYTF
TGTGCCAGCAGTTATGCCGCTAACTATGGCTACACCTTC
>many|TRBJ1-1|.|TRBV29-1
CSGAVYGGNAEAFF
TGCAGCGGCGCCGTATATGGGGGAAATGCTGAAGCTTTCTTT
>medium-sized|TRBJ1-1|.|TRBV6-5
CASILRRGNTEAFF
TGTGCCAGCATCTTACGAAGGGGGAACACTGAAGCTTTCTTT
>.|TRBJ2-1|.|TRBV7-3
CASSTPAGDNEQFF
TGTGCCAGCAGCACTCCCGCAGGGGACAATGAGCAGTTCTTC
>many|TRBJ1-1|.|TRBV20-1
CSASRKTREAFF
TGCAGTGCTAGCCGTAAGACCAGGGAAGCTTTCTTT
>.|TRBJ2-3|.|TRBV19
CASKSFGTDTQCF
TGTGCCAGTAAAAGTTTTGGCACAGATACGCAGTGTTTT
>.|TRBJ2-2|TRBD2|TRBV11-3
CAISKVAGSNTGELFF
TGTGCCATCAGCAAAGTAGCGGGGTCGAACACCGGGGAGCTGTTTTTT
>few|TRBJ2-2|.|TRBV7-3
CASTSHQGTGELFF
TGTGCCAGCACCTCTCATCAGGGCACCGGGGAGCTGTTTTTT
>medium-sized|TRBJ2-7|TRBD1|TRBV7-6
CASSQTGNEQYF
TGTGCCAGCAGTCAGACAGGGAACGAGCAGTACTTC
>few|TRBJ2-7|TRBD1|TRBV9
CASARQGEYEQYF
TGTGCCAGCGCCCGACAGGGAGAGTACGAGCAGTACTTC
>many|TRBJ2-2|.|TRBV7-6
CASSFGGGELFF
TGTGCCAGCAGCTTCGGGGGAGGGGAGCTGTTTTTT
>many|TRBJ2-3|.|TRBV6-1
CASSVSRLPPTDTQYF
TGTGCCAGCAGTGTTAGCAGACTACCGCCCACAGATACGCAGTATTTT
>.|TRBJ2-3|.|TRBV7-3
CASSPLQVSDTQYF
TGTGCCAGCAGCCCCCTACAAGTCAGCGATACGCAGTACTTT
>once|TRBJ2-3|.|TRBV3-1
CASSQDLLSSGTQYF
TGTGCCAGCAGCCAAGATCTTCTCAGTTCGGGTACGCAGTATTTT
>.|TRBJ2-7|.|TRBV6-8
CASSQSGPAVLYEQYF
TGTGCCAGCAGCCAATCGGGACCAGCGGTACTCTACGAGCAGTACTTC
>.|TRBJ2-5|.|TRBV5-1
CASSRAASVGQETQYF
TGCGCCAGCAGCCGCGCGGCTTCGGTGGGCCAAGAGACCCAGTACTTC
>.|TRBJ2-1|.|TRBV7-8
CASRQLTGSDEQFF
TGTGCCAGCAGGCAACTTACGGGAAGCGATGAGCAGTTCTTC
>many|TRBJ1-1|.|TRBV12-3/TRBV12-4
CASSLVKNTEAFF
TGTGCCAGCAGTTTGGTCAAGAACACTGAAGCTTTCTTT
>.|TRBJ2-3|.|TRBV29-1
CSVRDRETDTQYF
TGCAGCGTCCGGGACCGGGAAACAGATACGCAGTATTTT
>many|TRBJ2-1|.|TRBV20-1
CSATLGGPRTSEQFF
TGCAGTGCTACCCTCGGGGGCCCCCGGACCAGTGAGCAGTTCTTC
>few|TRBJ2-3|TRBD1|TRBV24-1
CATTDRAGTDTQYF
TGTGCCACCACTGACAGGGCGGGCACAGATACGCAGTATTTT
>many|TRBJ1-2|.|TRBV6-1
CASSEEAYGRVKGYTF
TGTGCCAGCAGTGAAGAAGCGTACGGCAGGGTAAAAGGCTACACCTTC
>.|TRBJ2-5|TRBD1|TRBV11-3
CASSFNRGMVEYF
TGTGCCAGCAGCTTTAACAGGGGAATGGTGGAGTACTTC
>few|TRBJ1-5|.|TRBV10-3
CAISAQLGSNQPQHF
TGTGCCATCAGTGCTCAGCTGGGAAGCAATCAGCCCCAGCATTTT
>.|TRBJ1-6|.|TRBV6-2/TRBV6-3
CASRSGEGMNSPLHF
TGTGCCAGCCGTTCCGGGGAAGGGATGAATTCACCCCTCCACTTT
>.|TRBJ2-3|.|TRBV11-2
CASSPRGTQGSIDTQYF
TGTGCCAGCAGCCCACGGGGGACCCAGGGGAGTATAGATACGCAGTATTTT
>.|TRBJ1-1|.|TRBV28
CASSSGGLRPEAFF
TGTGCCAGCAGTTCGGGTGGCTTACGGCCTGAAGCTTTCTTT
>.|TRBJ2-5|.|TRBV18
CASSPAAAQETQYF
TGTGCCAGCTCCCCGGCGGCAGCGCAAGAGACCCAGTACTTC
>many|TRBJ2-3|TRBD1|TRBV7-3
CASSLRPRQGEEDTQYF
TGTGCCAGCAGCTTACGGCCCAGACAGGGAGAGGAAGATACGCAGTATTTT